This T cell receptor (beta chain) was found in a study of blood T cell repertoires in COVID-19. Study details: The origin of the acute and convalescent COVID-19 samples was the United States, Italy and Spain.

Per germline, CDR1 SGHAT and CDR2 FQNNGV. With 4 bases removed from V and 7 bases from J, the gap between germline ends came to 16 bases. The CDR3 sequence is 14 residues long. Some clones are missing from TCRdb's copy, which holds only in-frame ones; the method was immunoSEQ multiplex PCR. The sample carries around 200,000 clones, more than 75% recorded once. Sequencing used PBMCs or T cells enriched from blood (not recorded which). The V call is TRBV11-2, the J call TRBJ1-2, with TRBD1 as a possible D gene (5 bases). The sequence was collected from a man aged 35 to 55 with acute COVID-19. The CDR3 protein is CASSSQVGASGYTF. CDR3 DNA: TGTGCCAGCAGCTCCCAAGTTGGGGCCAGTGGCTACACCTTC.